A selection of T cell receptor beta chains follows, all from one sample in a study of Ad26.COV2.S vaccination and SARS-CoV-2 variants. TCRdb's table, derived via immunoSEQ multiplex PCR, lists solely in-frame clones and lacks some. The sample lists under 250,000 clones, 87% occurring once. The sequenced sample was peripheral blood, obtained in a trial of Ad26.COV2.S vaccine versus placebo. All receptors come from a person between 18 and 65 years old who received the Ad26.COV2.S COVID-19 vaccine or a placebo. Both conserved end residues are part of each CDR3. The D gene is left open where the match is weak. Rows may omit the clone size; those that give it use once, few, many or a size class.

TRBV9	.	.	TRBJ2-4	TGTGCCAGCAGCGTAGGGGTAAAAGGGGGCATTCAGTACTTC	CASSVGVKGGIQYF
TRBV30	.	TRBD2	TRBJ2-5	TGTGCCTGGAGTCTAGCGGGGGGCCGAAAAGAGACCCAGTACTTC	CAWSLAGGRKETQYF
TRBV6-5	.	.	TRBJ2-5	TGTGCCAGCAGTTACTTGCCGAGCCTGTCCCAAGGAACCCAGTACTTC	CASSYLPSLSQGTQYF
TRBV12-5	.	TRBD2	TRBJ2-3	TGTGCTAGTGGTTCCATACTAGCGGGGGGACCAGATACGCAGTATTTT	CASGSILAGGPDTQYF
TRBV30	.	.	TRBJ2-3	TGTGCCTGGGACGGGGGGCCACCAGATACGCAGTATTTT	CAWDGGPPDTQYF
TRBV4-1	.	TRBD2	TRBJ2-5	TGCGCCAGCAGCCAACCCGGCCTAGCGGGGGGGTTGTACCAAGAGACCCAGTACTTC	CASSQPGLAGGLYQETQYF
TRBV7-2	.	TRBD1	TRBJ1-5	TGTGCCAGCAGCGGATCAGGGGGGAATCAGCCCCAGCATTTT	CASSGSGGNQPQHF
TRBV3-1/TRBV3-2	.	TRBD1	TRBJ1-4	TGTGCCAGCAGCCAAGAAGGGGGACAGCCCGGTTGGGAAAAACTGTTTTTT	CASSQEGGQPGWEKLFF
TRBV5-1	.	TRBD2	TRBJ2-7	TGCGCCAGCAGCCTAGCGGGTTACTACTCCTACGAGCAGTACTTC	CASSLAGYYSYEQYF
TRBV6-2/TRBV6-3	.	TRBD2	TRBJ2-1	TGTGCCAGCAGTTACTACCCCGCTAGCGGGGCAGGTGAGCAGTTCTTC	CASSYYPASGAGEQFF
TRBV6-2/TRBV6-3	.	TRBD2	TRBJ2-4	TGTGCCAGCAGTTACTCTAGCGGGAGACTAGCCAAAAACATTCAGTACTTC	CASSYSSGRLAKNIQYF
TRBV4-3	once	.	TRBJ1-5	TGCGCCAGCAGCCAAGACCCCCCCCTGACGGGACAAGGGTTTCAGCCCCAGCATTTT	CASSQDPPLTGQGFQPQHF
TRBV5-1	.	TRBD1	TRBJ1-1	TGCGCCAGCAGCCAGGGACAGATGAACACTGAAGCTTTCTTT	CASSQGQMNTEAFF